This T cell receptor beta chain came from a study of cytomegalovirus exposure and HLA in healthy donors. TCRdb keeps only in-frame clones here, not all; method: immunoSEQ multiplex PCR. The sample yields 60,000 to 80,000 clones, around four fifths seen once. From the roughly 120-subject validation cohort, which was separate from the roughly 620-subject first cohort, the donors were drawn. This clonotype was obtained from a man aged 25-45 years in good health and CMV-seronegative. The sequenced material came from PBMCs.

The CDR3 sequence is CASSPDTQTYEQYF. The CDR3 DNA is TGCGCCAGCAGCCCGGACACTCAGACCTACGAGCAGTACTTC. This sequence joins TRBV5-1 and TRBJ2-7; tentatively, D is TRBD1 (5 bases). This CDR3 comprises 14 residues. The germline CDR1 and CDR2 sequences are SGHRS and YFSETQ. V dropped 4 bases and J dropped 2 bases, with 13 bases sitting between them.